This T cell receptor (beta chain) was recovered during a study of early T cells in non-severe SARS-CoV-2 infection. Study as a whole: Chains were not paired, and sequencing was done on bulk RNA from unsorted whole blood.

Unique molecular identifiers (one per individual cDNA molecule) were attached. Each CDR3 protein is one row after TCRdb ran MiXCR on the 5' RACE reads. The data contain just under 65,000 distinct CDR3 sequences, 7% to 9.5% of them seen just once; the ten biggest clones take up around an eighth. The ends lost 6 bases at V and 4 bases at J; junction bases unmatched: 4. Germline CDR1 and CDR2: SNHLY and FYNNEI. This CDR3 contains 13 residues. The source material was whole blood, sampled at baseline. This chain joins TRBV2 and TRBJ2-7, with 9 bases identical to TRBD1. This clonotype was sampled from an adult who was a healthcare worker with PCR-confirmed SARS-CoV-2 infection or an uninfected control (not recorded which). The CDR3 region has the DNA TGTGCCAGCAGGGACAGGGGATTGTACGAGCAGTACTTC. Translating gives CASRDRGLYEQYF.